These T cell receptor beta chains were read from a single sample in a study of T cell responses to AZD1222 COVID-19 vaccine. Data came from immunoSEQ multiplex PCR; TCRdb stores just in-frame clones and leaves some out. In the table there are 100,000 to 120,000 clones, about four fifths of which are singletons. The sequences come from peripheral blood, collected on day 0 of AZD1222 vaccination. The receptors shown here come from an adult in good health. CDR3s include the opening cysteine and the closing phenylalanine or tryptophan. Each record gives: V gene, clone size, J gene, D gene, CDR3 protein, CDR3 DNA. The D gene is left open where the match is weak. Some rows mark clone size as missing; the rest say once, few, many or name a class of expanded clone.

V gene: TRBV19; clone size: few; J gene: TRBJ1-1; D gene: NA; CDR3 protein: CASSIVATARQLEAFF; CDR3 DNA: TGTGCCAGTAGTATAGTGGCGACCGCACGACAACTTGAAGCTTTCTTT
V gene: TRBV29-1; clone size: NA; J gene: TRBJ2-1; D gene: TRBD1; CDR3 protein: CSVGTGRSSYNEQFF; CDR3 DNA: TGCAGCGTGGGGACAGGGCGAAGCTCCTACAATGAGCAGTTCTTC
V gene: TRBV3-1/TRBV3-2; clone size: NA; J gene: TRBJ1-4; D gene: TRBD1; CDR3 protein: CASSLRGSREKLFF; CDR3 DNA: TGTGCCAGCAGTCTCAGGGGGTCCCGTGAAAAACTGTTTTTT
V gene: TRBV27; clone size: NA; J gene: TRBJ1-6; D gene: NA; CDR3 protein: CASTYSSYNSPLHF; CDR3 DNA: TGTGCCAGCACCTACAGCTCCTATAATTCACCCCTCCACTTT
V gene: TRBV2; clone size: once; J gene: TRBJ2-2; D gene: NA; CDR3 protein: CASRDDFSMGITGELFF; CDR3 DNA: TGTGCCAGCAGAGACGACTTTTCGATGGGTATAACCGGGGAGCTGTTTTTT
V gene: TRBV28; clone size: NA; J gene: TRBJ1-2; D gene: TRBD1; CDR3 protein: CASSADRGLGYTF; CDR3 DNA: TGTGCCAGCAGTGCAGACAGGGGGCTCGGCTACACCTTC
V gene: TRBV2; clone size: NA; J gene: TRBJ1-5; D gene: NA; CDR3 protein: CASRDSSNQPQHF; CDR3 DNA: TGTGCCAGCAGAGACAGCAGCAATCAGCCCCAGCATTTT
V gene: TRBV3-1/TRBV3-2; clone size: NA; J gene: TRBJ2-7; D gene: NA; CDR3 protein: CASSQDGRGLDEQYF; CDR3 DNA: TGTGCCAGCAGCCAAGATGGACGGGGGCTGGACGAGCAGTACTTC
V gene: TRBV5-6; clone size: NA; J gene: TRBJ1-2; D gene: NA; CDR3 protein: CASTSRGINYGYTF; CDR3 DNA: TGTGCCAGCACCTCCCGCGGGATTAACTATGGCTACACCTTC
V gene: TRBV5-1; clone size: NA; J gene: TRBJ2-5; D gene: NA; CDR3 protein: CASSLGVQETQYF; CDR3 DNA: TGCGCCAGCAGCTTGGGGGTCCAAGAGACCCAGTACTTC
V gene: TRBV4-3; clone size: NA; J gene: TRBJ2-7; D gene: NA; CDR3 protein: CASSQGTSYEQYF; CDR3 DNA: TGCGCCAGCAGCCAAGGAACAAGCTACGAGCAGTACTTC
V gene: TRBV7-2; clone size: NA; J gene: TRBJ1-1; D gene: NA; CDR3 protein: CASSMTVLNTEAFF; CDR3 DNA: TGTGCCAGCAGCATGACAGTTCTGAACACTGAAGCTTTCTTT
V gene: TRBV19; clone size: few; J gene: TRBJ2-7; D gene: NA; CDR3 protein: CASSLRTPSYEQYF; CDR3 DNA: TGTGCCAGTAGTCTCCGGACTCCTTCCTACGAGCAGTACTTC
V gene: TRBV24-1; clone size: NA; J gene: TRBJ1-1; D gene: NA; CDR3 protein: CATSDRLNTEAFF; CDR3 DNA: TGTGCCACCAGTGACCGGTTGAACACTGAAGCTTTCTTT
V gene: TRBV14; clone size: NA; J gene: TRBJ1-6; D gene: NA; CDR3 protein: CASSRQTYSPLHF; CDR3 DNA: TGTGCCAGCAGCCGACAGACCTATTCACCCCTCCACTTT
V gene: TRBV29-1; clone size: NA; J gene: TRBJ1-6; D gene: TRBD1; CDR3 protein: CSVRQGAQSPLHF; CDR3 DNA: TGCAGCGTTCGACAGGGGGCACAGTCACCCCTCCACTTT
V gene: TRBV7-9; clone size: NA; J gene: TRBJ1-1; D gene: NA; CDR3 protein: CASSLTQDSEAFF; CDR3 DNA: TGTGCCAGCAGCTTAACCCAGGACTCTGAAGCTTTCTTT
V gene: TRBV6-6; clone size: NA; J gene: TRBJ1-1; D gene: NA; CDR3 protein: CASSNLGQIMNTEAFF; CDR3 DNA: TGTGCCAGCAGCAACCTCGGACAAATCATGAACACTGAAGCTTTCTTT
V gene: TRBV3-1/TRBV3-2; clone size: once; J gene: TRBJ2-5; D gene: NA; CDR3 protein: CASSQQETQYF; CDR3 DNA: TGTGCCAGCTCGCAGCAAGAGACCCAGTACTTC
V gene: TRBV7-2; clone size: NA; J gene: TRBJ2-1; D gene: NA; CDR3 protein: CASSTAAGLSYNEQFF; CDR3 DNA: TGTGCCAGCAGCACAGCCGCGGGGCTCTCCTACAATGAGCAGTTCTTC
V gene: TRBV19; clone size: few; J gene: TRBJ1-4; D gene: TRBD1; CDR3 protein: CASRPRGTGEEKLFF; CDR3 DNA: TGTGCCAGTAGACCGAGGGGGACAGGGGAGGAAAAACTGTTTTTT
V gene: TRBV5-4; clone size: once; J gene: TRBJ1-1; D gene: NA; CDR3 protein: CASSLAQAATEAFF; CDR3 DNA: TGTGCCAGCAGCTTGGCGCAAGCAGCCACTGAAGCTTTCTTT
V gene: TRBV19; clone size: NA; J gene: TRBJ1-2; D gene: NA; CDR3 protein: CASSGTGTYGYTF; CDR3 DNA: TGTGCCAGTAGTGGGACGGGGACCTATGGCTACACCTTC
V gene: TRBV18; clone size: NA; J gene: TRBJ2-5; D gene: NA; CDR3 protein: CASSQNGETQYF; CDR3 DNA: TGTGCCAGCTCACAAAACGGAGAGACCCAGTACTTC
V gene: TRBV30; clone size: NA; J gene: TRBJ2-1; D gene: NA; CDR3 protein: CAWRQVNEQFF; CDR3 DNA: TGTGCCTGGAGACAGGTGAATGAGCAGTTCTTC
V gene: TRBV6-5; clone size: NA; J gene: TRBJ1-6; D gene: NA; CDR3 protein: CASRPPGGRDSPLHF; CDR3 DNA: TGTGCCAGCAGACCTCCGGGGGGAAGGGATTCACCCCTCCACTTT
V gene: TRBV6-4; clone size: NA; J gene: TRBJ1-2; D gene: NA; CDR3 protein: CASRDTGPRGYGYTF; CDR3 DNA: TGTGCCAGCAGGGATACAGGCCCTCGGGGCTATGGCTACACCTTC
V gene: TRBV19; clone size: few; J gene: TRBJ2-3; D gene: NA; CDR3 protein: CASSIAGSGSIADTQYF; CDR3 DNA: TGTGCCAGTAGTATTGCGGGGAGTGGTAGCATCGCAGATACGCAGTATTTT
V gene: TRBV10-3; clone size: NA; J gene: TRBJ2-7; D gene: TRBD1; CDR3 protein: CAIIEDRTYEQYF; CDR3 DNA: TGTGCCATCATCGAGGACAGGACCTACGAGCAGTACTTC
V gene: TRBV10-3; clone size: few; J gene: TRBJ2-7; D gene: NA; CDR3 protein: CAISVSRSGTYEQYF; CDR3 DNA: TGTGCCATCAGTGTCTCACGGTCGGGAACCTACGAGCAGTACTTC
V gene: TRBV5-1; clone size: NA; J gene: TRBJ1-6; D gene: TRBD1; CDR3 protein: CASSYLDRDSPLHF; CDR3 DNA: TGCGCCAGCAGCTACCTAGACAGGGACTCACCCCTCCACTTT
V gene: TRBV9; clone size: NA; J gene: TRBJ2-5; D gene: NA; CDR3 protein: CASSAGGPQETQYF; CDR3 DNA: TGTGCCAGCAGCGCCGGGGGGCCCCAAGAGACCCAGTACTTC
V gene: TRBV7-9; clone size: NA; J gene: TRBJ2-1; D gene: NA; CDR3 protein: CASSLLRDFNNEQFF; CDR3 DNA: TGTGCCAGCAGCCTACTCCGGGACTTTAACAATGAGCAGTTCTTC
V gene: TRBV3-1/TRBV3-2; clone size: NA; J gene: TRBJ2-3; D gene: NA; CDR3 protein: CASSQGGRGTDTQYF; CDR3 DNA: TGTGCCAGCAGCCAAGGTGGGCGAGGCACAGATACGCAGTATTTT
V gene: TRBV7-8; clone size: few; J gene: TRBJ1-1; D gene: NA; CDR3 protein: CASSEQLVTEAFF; CDR3 DNA: TGTGCCAGCAGCGAACAGCTCGTCACTGAAGCTTTCTTT
V gene: TRBV3-1/TRBV3-2; clone size: NA; J gene: TRBJ2-7; D gene: TRBD1; CDR3 protein: CASSQEGQGDEQYF; CDR3 DNA: TGTGCCAGCAGCCAAGAGGGACAGGGAGACGAGCAGTACTTC
V gene: TRBV6-5; clone size: NA; J gene: TRBJ1-3; D gene: NA; CDR3 protein: CAITGSSGNTIYF; CDR3 DNA: TGTGCCATTACAGGGTCCTCTGGAAACACCATATATTTT
V gene: TRBV12-3/TRBV12-4; clone size: few; J gene: TRBJ1-1; D gene: NA; CDR3 protein: CASSEGVSTEAFF; CDR3 DNA: TGTGCCAGCAGCGAGGGGGTAAGCACTGAAGCTTTCTTT
V gene: TRBV6-2/TRBV6-3; clone size: NA; J gene: TRBJ2-3; D gene: TRBD2; CDR3 protein: CASSYLGRDLDTQYF; CDR3 DNA: TGTGCCAGCAGTTACTTGGGGAGGGATTTAGATACGCAGTATTTT
V gene: TRBV7-2; clone size: NA; J gene: TRBJ1-2; D gene: NA; CDR3 protein: CASRARYREDYGYTF; CDR3 DNA: TGTGCCAGCAGGGCACGGTACAGGGAAGATTATGGCTACACCTTC
V gene: TRBV7-8; clone size: NA; J gene: TRBJ1-6; D gene: NA; CDR3 protein: CASSLATGSGSPLHF; CDR3 DNA: TGTGCCAGCAGCTTAGCAACGGGTAGCGGTTCACCCCTCCACTTT
V gene: TRBV5-1; clone size: few; J gene: TRBJ1-6; D gene: NA; CDR3 protein: CASSVGPRGASLVNSPLHF; CDR3 DNA: TGCGCCAGCAGCGTTGGTCCTCGGGGGGCCTCACTCGTAAATTCACCCCTCCACTTT
V gene: TRBV6-4; clone size: few; J gene: TRBJ2-3; D gene: NA; CDR3 protein: CASSAGQGTDTQYF; CDR3 DNA: TGTGCCAGCTCGGCGGGGCAGGGTACAGATACGCAGTATTTT
V gene: TRBV5-4; clone size: NA; J gene: TRBJ1-2; D gene: TRBD1; CDR3 protein: CASSSLKRDRGRGYTF; CDR3 DNA: TGTGCCAGCAGCTCCCTTAAGCGGGACAGGGGGCGAGGCTACACCTTC
V gene: TRBV4-1; clone size: few; J gene: TRBJ1-4; D gene: TRBD1; CDR3 protein: CASSQAGGTNEKLFF; CDR3 DNA: TGCGCCAGCAGCCAAGCAGGGGGAACTAATGAAAAACTGTTTTTT